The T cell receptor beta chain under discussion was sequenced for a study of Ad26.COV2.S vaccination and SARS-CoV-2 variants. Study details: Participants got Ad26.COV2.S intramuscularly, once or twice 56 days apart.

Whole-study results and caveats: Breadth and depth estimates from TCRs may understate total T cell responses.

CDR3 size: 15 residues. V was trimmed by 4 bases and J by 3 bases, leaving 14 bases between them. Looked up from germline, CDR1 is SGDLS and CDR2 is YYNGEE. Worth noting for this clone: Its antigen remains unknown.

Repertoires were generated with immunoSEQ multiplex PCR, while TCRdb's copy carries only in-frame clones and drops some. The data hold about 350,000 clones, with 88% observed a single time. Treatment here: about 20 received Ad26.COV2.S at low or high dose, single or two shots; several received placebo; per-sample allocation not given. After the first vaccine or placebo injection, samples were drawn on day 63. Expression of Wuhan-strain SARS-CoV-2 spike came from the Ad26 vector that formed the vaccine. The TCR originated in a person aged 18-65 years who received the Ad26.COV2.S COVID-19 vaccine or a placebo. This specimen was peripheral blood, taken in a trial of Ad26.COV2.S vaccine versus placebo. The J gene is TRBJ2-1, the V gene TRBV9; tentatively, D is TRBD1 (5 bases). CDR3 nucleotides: TGTGCCAGCAGCAAGGACATGCCGTACTACAATGAGCAGTTCTTC. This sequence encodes CASSKDMPYYNEQFF.